The 7 T cell receptor beta chains in this list originate from one sample, sequenced in a study of cytomegalovirus exposure and HLA in healthy donors. In the PCR, 60 Vbeta and 13 Jbeta primers were used. Generated by immunoSEQ multiplex PCR, the TCRdb table keeps only in-frame clones and is missing some. This repertoire includes under 200,000 clones. Source material: PBMCs. The receptors shown here come from a man aged 25 to 40 in good health and CMV-seronegative.

The chain is built from TRBV13 and TRBJ2-5; tentatively, D is TRBD1 (6 bases). The J call is uncertain, as TRBJ2-7 better fits the DNA end. The CDR3 spans 13 residues. Germline values: CDR1 PRHDT, CDR2 FYEKMQ (reference sequence). CDR3 sequence reads: CASSRYRDYEQYF. In DNA, the CDR3 is TGTGCCAGCAGCCGCTACAGGGACTACGAGCAGTACTTC.

The chain joins TRBV6-7 to TRBJ2-1; 12 positions match TRBD2. TRBV6-7 is known as an ORF, though its function is uncertain. The CDR3 has 16 amino acids. Trimming removed 7 bases from V and 8 bases from J; junction bases left unmatched: 12. CDR3: CASNQLAGGQGDEQFF. The CDR3 region has the DNA TGTGCCAGCAACCAACTAGCGGGAGGACAAGGCGATGAGCAGTTCTTC.

J is TRBJ2-1 and V is TRBV4-3, with TRBD2 matching 16 bases. This CDR3 is 14 amino acids long. CDR1 and CDR2 (germline): LGHNA, YSLEER. The V gene end was trimmed by 6 bases and the J gene end by 10 bases; junction bases not matched to a gene: 3. Here the CDR3 DNA reads TGCGCCAGCAGGGGACTAGCGGGAGGGCCCGAGCAGTTCTTC. Its translation: CASRGLAGGPEQFF.

J is TRBJ2-7 and V is TRBV2; D not resolved. The CDR3 extends over 14 amino acids. With 2 bases removed from V and 3 bases from J, the gap between germline ends came to 11 bases. Germline lookup yields CDR1 SNHLY and CDR2 FYNNEI. This CDR3 is CASSESTYDYEQYF. In DNA form, the CDR3 reads TGTGCCAGCAGTGAAAGTACCTACGACTACGAGCAGTACTTC.

The rearrangement links TRBV4-3 to TRBJ1-1; D gene ambiguous. CDR3 length: 17 residues. The V and J ends lost 3 bases and 1 base respectively, with 18 bases between them. Germline assignment: CDR1 LGHNA and CDR2 YSLEER. The CDR3 loop is CASSHLKFRRGNTEAFF. The CDR3 DNA follows: TGCGCCAGCAGCCACCTCAAATTTAGACGAGGGAACACTGAAGCTTTCTTT.

The genes are TRBV10-2 and TRBJ2-7; 9 bases are shared with TRBD2. CDR3 length: 15 amino acids. J gave up 4 bases and V 0 bases, and 4 bases lay outside the gene matches. CDR1 and CDR2 from the germline V gene are WSHSY and SAAADI. The CDR3: CASSESAGGRYEQYF. CDR3 nucleotides: TGCGCCAGCAGTGAGTCGGCGGGGGGGAGGTACGAGCAGTACTTC.

The chain joins TRBV5-1 to TRBJ2-6; D is perhaps TRBD1 (6 bases). Deletions cut 4 bases from V and 1 base from J, with 15 bases between. The CDR3 length is 17 residues. Germline CDR1 is SGHRS and CDR2 is YFSETQ. CDR3 bases: TGCGCCAGCAGCGCCGGGACAAGCCTGTCTGGGGCCAACGTCCTGACTTTC. Protein: CASSAGTSLSGANVLTF.